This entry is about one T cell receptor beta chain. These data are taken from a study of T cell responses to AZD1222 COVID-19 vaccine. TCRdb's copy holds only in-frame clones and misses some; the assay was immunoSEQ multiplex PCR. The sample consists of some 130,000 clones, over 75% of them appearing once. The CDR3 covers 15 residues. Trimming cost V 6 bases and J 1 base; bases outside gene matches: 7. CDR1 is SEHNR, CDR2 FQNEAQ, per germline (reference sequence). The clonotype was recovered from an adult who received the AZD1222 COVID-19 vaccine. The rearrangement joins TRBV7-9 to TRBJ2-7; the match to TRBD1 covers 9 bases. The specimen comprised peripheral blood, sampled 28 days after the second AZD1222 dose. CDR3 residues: CASSSRTGVSYEQYF. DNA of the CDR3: TGTGCCAGCAGTTCCCGGACAGGGGTTTCCTACGAGCAGTACTTC. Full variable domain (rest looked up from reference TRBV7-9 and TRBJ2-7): DTGVSQNPRHKITKRGQNVTFRCDPISEHNRLYWYRQTLGQGPEFLTYFQNEAQLEKSRLLSDRFSAERPKGSFSTLEIQRTEQGDSAMYLCASSSRTGVSYEQYFGPGTRLTVT.